The entry below gives a single TCR beta chain sequence along with its context. The CDR3 is made up of 13 amino acids. J gave up 8 bases and V 9 bases, and 8 bases lay outside the gene matches. CDR1 is LNHDA and CDR2 is SQIVND in the germline V gene (reference sequence). The sample belongs to a study of preoperative IRX-2 immunotherapy in early breast cancer. Sample treatment: preoperative locoregional IRX-2 cytokine immunotherapy. This table comes from immunoSEQ multiplex PCR, and its TCRdb copy is limited to in-frame clones, with some not included. The table lists tens of thousands of clones, approximately 80% of them singletons.

The sequence was collected from a human donor with breast cancer. This specimen was collected from a patient treated with IRX-2 immunotherapy. The chain recombines TRBV19 with TRBJ1-4, with TRBD1 identical over 8 bases. CDR3 sequence (DNA): TGTGCCAGCCATGACAGGGGCGGGGAAAAACTGTTTTTT. Its translation: CASHDRGGEKLFF.